One and the same sample provided the 18 T cell receptor beta chains below, sequenced in a study of cytomegalovirus exposure and HLA in healthy donors. Amplification used 60 Vbeta primers and 13 Jbeta primers. The repertoire was sequenced with immunoSEQ multiplex PCR; TCRdb's copy has only in-frame clones and lacks some. The sample lists about 130,000 clones; around 85% were seen once. The specimen sequenced was PBMCs. The origin of the receptors is a boy aged 5-17 years in good health and CMV-seronegative.

This clone was detected a few times. V gene TRBV6-5 combines with J gene TRBJ2-7, with 11 positions matching TRBD1. Germline V gene sequence: CDR1 MNHEY, CDR2 SVGAGI. Trimming removed 2 bases from V and 7 bases from J; junction bases left unmatched: 1. CDR3 size: 13 residues. CDR3 bases: TGTGCCAGCAGTTACGGGACAGGGGGTGAGCAGTACTTC. Protein product: CASSYGTGGEQYF.

V and J are TRBV9 and TRBJ2-5; 12 nucleotides align to TRBD2. This CDR3 spans 16 amino acids. Per germline, CDR1 SGDLS and CDR2 YYNGEE. Trimming at V came to 0 bases and at J to 1 base, leaving 1 base not matched to a gene. As DNA, the CDR3 is TGTGCCAGCAGCGTAGGGACTAGCGGGGCCCAAGAGACCCAGTACTTC. This codes for CASSVGTSGAQETQYF.

The gene calls are TRBV5-1 and TRBJ1-3; D unclear. This CDR3 has 15 residues. CDR1 and CDR2 from the germline V gene are SGHRS and YFSETQ. V shed 2 bases and J shed 0 bases, with 9 bases lying between them. The CDR3 region is CASSFDKPSGNTIYF. In DNA, the CDR3 is TGCGCCAGCAGCTTTGACAAGCCCTCTGGAAACACCATATATTTT.

The chain couples TRBV27 to TRBJ1-1, with D possibly TRBD1 on 5 matching bases. Germline V CDR1 and CDR2: MNHEY, SMNVEV (reference sequence). Trimming took 5 bases from V and 10 from J, leaving 14 bases between them. The CDR3 has 12 amino acids. The CDR3 loop reads CASSGIQGIAFF. In DNA form, the CDR3 reads TGTGCCAGCAGTGGTATCCAGGGTATAGCTTTCTTT.

The rearrangement uses TRBV4-2 and TRBJ2-2; 7 bases agree with TRBD2. The germline V gene has CDR1 LGHNA and CDR2 YNFKEQ. The CDR3 has 16 amino acids. Trimming removed 1 base from V and 2 bases from J; junction bases left unmatched: 4. The CDR3 loop reads CASSQVLASNTGELFF. The CDR3 bases are TGTGCCAGCAGCCAAGTACTAGCGAGCAACACCGGGGAGCTGTTTTTT.

This sequence joins TRBV4-2 and TRBJ2-7; 12 bases match TRBD2. CDR3 length equals 23 residues. The germline V gene encodes CDR1 LGHNA and CDR2 YNFKEQ. V shed 3 bases and J 2 bases; nucleotides not matched to a gene: 26. This chain's CDR3 is CASSHPTWTTSGSRTSGTYEQYF. The CDR3 DNA is TGTGCCAGCAGCCATCCCACCTGGACGACTAGCGGGAGCCGAACCAGCGGTACCTACGAGCAGTACTTC.

V is TRBV7-9 and J is TRBJ1-2; 9 positions match TRBD1. The CDR3 runs 14 residues. CDR1 is SEHNR and CDR2 is FQNEAQ in the germline V gene (reference sequence). V dropped 1 base and J dropped 6; count of bases not matched to a gene: 3. As DNA, the CDR3 is TGTGCCAGCAGCTTAGACAGGGGGCCGCATGGCTACACCTTC. It yields the protein CASSLDRGPHGYTF.

This clone was observed a few times. The V call is TRBV27, the J call TRBJ2-6, with D unclear. The CDR3 loop spans 14 amino acids. V gave up 9 bases and J gave up 0 bases, with 9 bases separating them. CDR1 is MNHEY, CDR2 SMNVEV, per germline (reference sequence). The CDR3 DNA sequence: TGTGCCAGTCGTGTGGCCTCTGGGGCCAACGTCCTGACTTTC. As protein: CASRVASGANVLTF.

The J gene is TRBJ2-7, the V gene TRBV27, with 8 bases lining up with TRBD2. V trimming: 6 bases; J trimming: 3 bases; junction bases outside the gene matches: 4. CDR1 and CDR2 (germline): MNHEY, SMNVEV (reference sequence). The CDR3 has 13 residues. CDR3 bases: TGTGCCAGCAGGAGCGGGGGACGCTACGAGCAGTACTTC. This codes for CASRSGGRYEQYF.

The chain has TRBV7-3 and TRBJ2-5, with 10 bases identical to TRBD1. This CDR3 is built from 13 residues. From germline, CDR1 is SGHTA and CDR2 FQGTGA. With V trimmed by 5 bases and J by 4 bases, 1 base remained unmatched. The CDR3 protein is CASSRQGAETQYF. DNA of the CDR3: TGTGCCAGCAGCCGACAGGGGGCAGAGACCCAGTACTTC.

The chain carries TRBV6-5 and TRBJ2-7; 7 nucleotides match TRBD1. J lost 4 bases, V lost 4 bases, and 10 bases had no gene match. This CDR3 region has 15 residues. From germline, CDR1 is MNHEY and CDR2 SVGAGI. The CDR3 region has the DNA TGTGCCAGCAGTTTCCTAAAGGGGGCTTTTTACGAGCAGTACTTC. Its protein product is CASSFLKGAFYEQYF.

The chain links TRBV5-3 to TRBJ1-5; 8 nucleotides match TRBD1. TRBV5-3 is an ORF, and what it does is uncertain. The CDR3 totals 17 residues. Trimming cost V 7 bases and J 4 bases; bases outside gene matches: 16. CDR3 DNA sequence: TGTGCCAGAGCGGACAGGGAGGACCCTCTTCGTAATCAGCCCCAGCATTTT. This translates into CARADREDPLRNQPQHF.

This chain joins TRBV6-5 and TRBJ1-2; no definite D call. This CDR3 has 14 residues. Germline lookup yields CDR1 MNHEY and CDR2 SVGAGI. The V gene lost 8 bases and the J gene lost 3 bases, with 16 bases spanning the gap. Here the CDR3 reads CASQPNDGYYGYTF. In nucleotides, the CDR3 is TGTGCCAGCCAACCTAACGACGGGTACTATGGCTACACCTTC.

The rearrangement links TRBV4-2 to TRBJ2-2, with 9 positions matching TRBD2. The CDR3 totals 14 residues. The J segment lost 8 bases and the V segment lost 6 bases, leaving 7 bases of the junction unmatched. From germline, CDR1 is LGHNA and CDR2 YNFKEQ. The CDR3 bases are TGTGCCAGCAGACGGACTAGCGAGGCGGGGGAGCTGTTTTTT. Residues: CASRRTSEAGELFF.

The chain carries TRBV27 and TRBJ1-2, with TRBD1 matching 8 bases. Losses at the gene ends were 5 bases for V and 1 base for J; bases not matched to a gene: 3. There are 14 residues in the CDR3. CDR1 MNHEY and CDR2 SMNVEV come from the germline V gene (reference sequence). The CDR3 here is CASSGDRYNYGYTF. CDR3 DNA sequence: TGTGCCAGCAGTGGGGACAGGTATAACTATGGCTACACCTTC.

The chain employs TRBV7-2 and TRBJ1-2; 10 bases align to TRBD1. V was clipped by 5 bases and J by 8 bases; unmatched bases: 14. The CDR3 has 16 amino acids. CDR1 is SGHTA, CDR2 FQGNSA, per germline. Here the CDR3 reads CASSQGGQGSTEGYTF. Here the CDR3 DNA reads TGTGCCAGCAGCCAGGGGGGACAGGGGTCTACTGAAGGCTACACCTTC. The full variable domain, rest sourced from reference TRBV7-2 and TRBJ1-2, is GAGVSQSPSNKVTEKGKDVELRCDPISGHTALYWYRQSLGQGLEFLIYFQGNSAPDKSGLPSDRFSAERTGGSVSTLTIQRTQQEDSAVYLCASSQGGQGSTEGYTFGSGTRLTVV.

This chain uses TRBV2 with TRBJ1-1, with 9 bases lining up with TRBD1. CDR3 length equals 15 residues. After removal of 5 bases from V and 7 bases from J, the junction contained 11 bases not matched to a gene. Germline V gives CDR1 SNHLY, CDR2 FYNNEI. The CDR3: CASSQGQGGLREAFF. The CDR3 nucleotides are TGTGCCAGCAGTCAGGGACAGGGAGGGCTCCGTGAAGCTTTCTTT. The full variable domain, rest sourced from reference TRBV2 and TRBJ1-1, is EPEVTQTPSHQVTQMGQEVILRCVPISNHLYFYWYRQILGQKVEFLVSFYNNEISEKSEIFDDQFSVERPDGSNFTLKIRSTKLEDSAMYFCASSQGQGGLREAFFGQGTRLTVV.

The J gene is TRBJ1-5, the V gene TRBV6-5; D call uncertain. This CDR3 contains 13 residues. The germline V gene encodes CDR1 MNHEY and CDR2 SVGAGI. V was pared by 4 bases and J by 7 bases, with 11 bases between. The CDR3 loop reads CASSSNLGQPQHF. DNA of the CDR3: TGTGCCAGCAGTTCTAACCTAGGCCAGCCCCAGCATTTT.